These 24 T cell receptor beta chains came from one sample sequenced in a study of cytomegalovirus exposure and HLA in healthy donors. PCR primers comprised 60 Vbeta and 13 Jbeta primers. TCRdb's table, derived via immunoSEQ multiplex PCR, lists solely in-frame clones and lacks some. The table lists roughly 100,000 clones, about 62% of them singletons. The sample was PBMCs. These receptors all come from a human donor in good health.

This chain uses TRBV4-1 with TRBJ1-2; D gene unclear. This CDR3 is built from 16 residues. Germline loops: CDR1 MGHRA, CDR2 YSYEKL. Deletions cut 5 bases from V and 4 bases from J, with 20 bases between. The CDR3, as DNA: TGCGCCAGCAGCTCCCCCCTCCCTTCGGAGACCTATGGCTACACCTTC. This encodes CASSSPLPSETYGYTF.

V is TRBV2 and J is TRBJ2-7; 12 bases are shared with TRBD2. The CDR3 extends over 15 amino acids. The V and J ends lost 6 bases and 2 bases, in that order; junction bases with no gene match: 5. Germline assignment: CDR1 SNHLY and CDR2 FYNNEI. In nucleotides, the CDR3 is TGTGCCAGCAGCGCGACTAGCGGGAGACCCTACGAGCAGTACTTC. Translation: CASSATSGRPYEQYF. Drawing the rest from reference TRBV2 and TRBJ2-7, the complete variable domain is EPEVTQTPSHQVTQMGQEVILRCVPISNHLYFYWYRQILGQKVEFLVSFYNNEISEKSEIFDDQFSVERPDGSNFTLKIRSTKLEDSAMYFCASSATSGRPYEQYFGPGTRLTVT.

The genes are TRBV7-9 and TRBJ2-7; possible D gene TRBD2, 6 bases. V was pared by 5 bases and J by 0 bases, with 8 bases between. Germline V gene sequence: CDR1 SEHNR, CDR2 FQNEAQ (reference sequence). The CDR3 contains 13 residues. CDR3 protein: CASSQGGSYEQYF. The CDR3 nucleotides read TGTGCCAGCAGCCAGGGAGGCTCCTACGAGCAGTACTTC.

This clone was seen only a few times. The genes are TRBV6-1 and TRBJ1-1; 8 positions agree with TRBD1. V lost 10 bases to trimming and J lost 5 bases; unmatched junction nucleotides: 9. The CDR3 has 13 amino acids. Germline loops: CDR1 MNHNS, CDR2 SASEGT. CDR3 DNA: TGTGCCATCTCTGACAGGGGTCGGACTGAAGCTTTCTTT. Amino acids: CAISDRGRTEAFF.

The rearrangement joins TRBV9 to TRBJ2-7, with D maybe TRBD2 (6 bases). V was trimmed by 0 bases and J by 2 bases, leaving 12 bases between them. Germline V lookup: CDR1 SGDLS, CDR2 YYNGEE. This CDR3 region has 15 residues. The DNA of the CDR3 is TGTGCCAGCAGCGTAGCTCCGGGAGTTACCTACGAGCAGTACTTC. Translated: CASSVAPGVTYEQYF.

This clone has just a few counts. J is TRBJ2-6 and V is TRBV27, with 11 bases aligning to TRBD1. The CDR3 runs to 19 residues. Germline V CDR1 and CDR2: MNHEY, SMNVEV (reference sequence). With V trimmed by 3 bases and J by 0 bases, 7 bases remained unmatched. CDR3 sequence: CASSFKTGTGGSGANVLTF. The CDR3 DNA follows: TGTGCCAGCAGTTTTAAAACCGGGACAGGGGGCTCTGGGGCCAACGTCCTGACTTTC.

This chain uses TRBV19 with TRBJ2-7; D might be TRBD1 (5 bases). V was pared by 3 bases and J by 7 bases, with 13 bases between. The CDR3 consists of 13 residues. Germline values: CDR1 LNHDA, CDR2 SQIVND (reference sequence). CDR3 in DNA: TGTGCCAGTAGTATTTCCAGGCCAGGGGAGCAGTACTTC. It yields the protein CASSISRPGEQYF. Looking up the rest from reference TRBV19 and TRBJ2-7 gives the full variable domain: DGGITQSPKYLFRKEGQNVTLSCEQNLNHDAMYWYRQDPGQGLRLIYYSQIVNDFQKGDIAEGYSVSREKKESFPLTVTSAQKNPTAFYLCASSISRPGEQYFGPGTRLTVT.

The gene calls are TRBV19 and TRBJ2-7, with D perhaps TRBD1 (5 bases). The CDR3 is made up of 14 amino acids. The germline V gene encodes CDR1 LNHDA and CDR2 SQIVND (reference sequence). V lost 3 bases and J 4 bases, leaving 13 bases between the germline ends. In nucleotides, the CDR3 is TGTGCCAGTAGTATGGCAGGGAAAGGGTACGAGCAGTACTTC. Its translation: CASSMAGKGYEQYF.

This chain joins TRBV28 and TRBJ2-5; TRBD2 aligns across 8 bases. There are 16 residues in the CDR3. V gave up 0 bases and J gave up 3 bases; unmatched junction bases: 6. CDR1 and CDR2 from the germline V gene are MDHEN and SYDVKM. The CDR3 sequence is CASSLWAAGGEETQYF. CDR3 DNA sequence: TGTGCCAGCAGTTTATGGGCGGCGGGAGGTGAAGAGACCCAGTACTTC. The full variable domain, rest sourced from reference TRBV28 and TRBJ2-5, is DVKVTQSSRYLVKRTGEKVFLECVQDMDHENMFWYRQDPGLGLRLIYFSYDVKMKEKGDIPEGYSVSREKKERFSLILESASTNQTSMYLCASSLWAAGGEETQYFGPGTRLLVL.

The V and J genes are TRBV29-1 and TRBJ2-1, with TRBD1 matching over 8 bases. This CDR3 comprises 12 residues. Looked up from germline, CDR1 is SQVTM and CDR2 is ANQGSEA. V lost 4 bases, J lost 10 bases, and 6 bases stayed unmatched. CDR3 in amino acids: CSVGSGGGEQFF. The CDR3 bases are TGCAGCGTTGGGTCAGGGGGCGGCGAGCAGTTCTTC.

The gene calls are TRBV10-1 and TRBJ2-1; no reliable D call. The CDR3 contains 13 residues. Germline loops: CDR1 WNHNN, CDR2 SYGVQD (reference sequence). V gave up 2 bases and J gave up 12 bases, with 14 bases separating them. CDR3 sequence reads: CASSEPSSRTQFF. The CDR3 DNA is TGCGCCAGCAGTGAGCCGAGCTCCCGAACGCAGTTCTTC.

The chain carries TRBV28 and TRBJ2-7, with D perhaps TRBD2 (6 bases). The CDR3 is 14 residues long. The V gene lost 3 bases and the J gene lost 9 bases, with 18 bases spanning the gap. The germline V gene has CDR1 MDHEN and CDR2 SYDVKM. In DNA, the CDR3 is TGTGCCAGCAGTTTGCCTTTTTTTGGGGGAGGGCAGTACTTC. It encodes CASSLPFFGGGQYF.

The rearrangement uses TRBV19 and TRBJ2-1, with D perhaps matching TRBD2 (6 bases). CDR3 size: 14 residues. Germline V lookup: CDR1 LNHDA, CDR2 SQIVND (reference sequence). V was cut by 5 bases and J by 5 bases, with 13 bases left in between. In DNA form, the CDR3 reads TGTGCCAGTAGTGACCCGGGACTTAACAATGAGCAGTTCTTC. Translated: CASSDPGLNNEQFF.

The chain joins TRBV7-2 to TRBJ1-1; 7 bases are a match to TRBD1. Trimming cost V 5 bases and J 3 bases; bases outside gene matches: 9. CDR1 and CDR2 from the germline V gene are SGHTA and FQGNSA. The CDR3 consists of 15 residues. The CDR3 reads CASSPRTGFYTEAFF. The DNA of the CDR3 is TGTGCCAGCAGCCCGAGGACAGGTTTTTACACTGAAGCTTTCTTT.

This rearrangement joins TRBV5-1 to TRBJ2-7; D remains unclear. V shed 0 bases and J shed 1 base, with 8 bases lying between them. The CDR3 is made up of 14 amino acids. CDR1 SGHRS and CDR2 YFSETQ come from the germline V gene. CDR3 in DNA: TGCGCCAGCAGCTTGGGACCCAGGTCCTACGAGCAGTACTTC. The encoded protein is CASSLGPRSYEQYF.

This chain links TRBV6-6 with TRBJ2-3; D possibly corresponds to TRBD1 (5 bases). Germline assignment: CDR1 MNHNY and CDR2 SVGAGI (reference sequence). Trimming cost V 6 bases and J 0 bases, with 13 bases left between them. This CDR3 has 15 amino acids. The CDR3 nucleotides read TGTGCCAGCAGCCTAGACAGTTCTAGCACAGATACGCAGTATTTT. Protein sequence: CASSLDSSSTDTQYF.

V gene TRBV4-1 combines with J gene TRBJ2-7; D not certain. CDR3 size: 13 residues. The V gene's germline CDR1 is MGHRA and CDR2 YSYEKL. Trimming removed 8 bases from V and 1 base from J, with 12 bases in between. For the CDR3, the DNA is TGCGCCAGCTCTTCAGGTGTTTCCTACGAGCAGTACTTC. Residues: CASSSGVSYEQYF.

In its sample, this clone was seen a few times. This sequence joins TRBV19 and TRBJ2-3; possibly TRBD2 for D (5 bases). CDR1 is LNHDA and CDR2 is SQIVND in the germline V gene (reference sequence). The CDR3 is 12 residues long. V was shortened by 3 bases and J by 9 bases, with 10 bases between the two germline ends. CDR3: CASSIWSGTQYF. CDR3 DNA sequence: TGTGCCAGTAGTATTTGGTCGGGAACGCAGTATTTT.

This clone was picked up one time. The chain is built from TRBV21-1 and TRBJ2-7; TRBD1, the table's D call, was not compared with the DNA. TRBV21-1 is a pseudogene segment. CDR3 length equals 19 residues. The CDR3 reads CASSKQPGTAKNLTYEQYF. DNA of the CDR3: TGTGCCAGCAGCAAACAACCTGGGACAGCAAAAAACCTTACCTACGAGCAGTACTTC.

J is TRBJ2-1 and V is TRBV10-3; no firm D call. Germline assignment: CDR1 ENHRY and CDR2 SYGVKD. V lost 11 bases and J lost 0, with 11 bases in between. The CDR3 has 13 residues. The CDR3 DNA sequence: TGTGCCGTCCTTACAAACTCCTACAATGAGCAGTTCTTC. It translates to CAVLTNSYNEQFF.

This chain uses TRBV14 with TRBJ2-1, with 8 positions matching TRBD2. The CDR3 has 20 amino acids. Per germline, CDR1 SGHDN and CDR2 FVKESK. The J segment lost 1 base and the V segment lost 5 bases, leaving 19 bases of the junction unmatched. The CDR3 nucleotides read TGTGCCAGCAGCTATTTAAAAGCGGGAGTAGGCGGTAGATCCTACAATGAGCAGTTCTTC. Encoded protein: CASSYLKAGVGGRSYNEQFF.

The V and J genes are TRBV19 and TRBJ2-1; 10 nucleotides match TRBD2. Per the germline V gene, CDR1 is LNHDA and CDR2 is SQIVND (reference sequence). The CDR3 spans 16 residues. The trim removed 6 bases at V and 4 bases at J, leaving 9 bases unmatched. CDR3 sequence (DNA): TGTGCCAGTAGCCGTCGGACTAGCGGACTATACAATGAGCAGTTCTTC. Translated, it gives CASSRRTSGLYNEQFF.

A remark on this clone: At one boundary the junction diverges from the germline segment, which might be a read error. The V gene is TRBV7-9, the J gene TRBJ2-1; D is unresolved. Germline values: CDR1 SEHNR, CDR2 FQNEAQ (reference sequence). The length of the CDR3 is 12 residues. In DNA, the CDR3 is TGTTCCAGCAGCAATACAGAGAATGAGCAGTTCTTC. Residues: CSSSNTENEQFF.

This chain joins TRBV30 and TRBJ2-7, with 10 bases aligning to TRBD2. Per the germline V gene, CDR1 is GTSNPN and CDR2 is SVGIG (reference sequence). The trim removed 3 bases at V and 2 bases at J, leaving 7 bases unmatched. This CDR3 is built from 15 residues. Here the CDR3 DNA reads TGTGCCTGGAGATCAACAGCGGGAGGGCCCTACGAGCAGTACTTC. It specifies CAWRSTAGGPYEQYF.